This T cell receptor beta chain emerged from a study of T cells after yellow fever vaccination. To note about this clonotype: No antigen is known for it.

General study points: Post-booster reappearance was seen for most primary-vaccination clones (96% CD4, around 90% CD8).

TCRdb itself ran the 5' RACE reads through MiXCR, one entry per CDR3 protein. The sample lists some 400,000 distinct CDR3 sequences, roughly 6.2% occurring once. The CDR3 is 15 residues long. The germline V gene has CDR1 SQVTM and CDR2 ANQGSEA. The V end was cut by 6 bases, the J end by 2 bases, with 18 bases between. The receptor's source is a man aged 25 to 40 who received the YFV17D yellow fever vaccine. The sample was PBMCs, taken 5 days after the yellow fever booster vaccination. V usage is TRBV29-1 and J usage is TRBJ2-3; possibly TRBD2 for D (7 bases). The CDR3 protein is CSVSKGGANTDTQYF. The CDR3 DNA reads as TGCAGCGTCTCCAAGGGGGGGGCCAACACAGATACGCAGTATTTT.